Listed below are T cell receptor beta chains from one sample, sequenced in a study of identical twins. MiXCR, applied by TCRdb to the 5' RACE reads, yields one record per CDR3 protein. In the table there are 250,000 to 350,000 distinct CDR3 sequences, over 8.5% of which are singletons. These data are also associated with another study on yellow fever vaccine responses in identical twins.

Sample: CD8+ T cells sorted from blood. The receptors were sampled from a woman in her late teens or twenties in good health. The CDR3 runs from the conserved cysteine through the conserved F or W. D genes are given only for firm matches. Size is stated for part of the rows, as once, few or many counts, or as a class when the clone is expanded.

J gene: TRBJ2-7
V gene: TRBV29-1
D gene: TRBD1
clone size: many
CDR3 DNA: TGCAGCGTTGTTCAACAGGGGGCTCACGAGCAGTACTTC
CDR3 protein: CSVVQQGAHEQYF

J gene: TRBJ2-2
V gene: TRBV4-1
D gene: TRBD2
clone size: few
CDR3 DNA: TGCGCCAGCAGCCAAGATCGGGCGGGAGGCCGGGGCGGGGAGCTGTTTTTT
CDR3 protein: CASSQDRAGGRGGELFF

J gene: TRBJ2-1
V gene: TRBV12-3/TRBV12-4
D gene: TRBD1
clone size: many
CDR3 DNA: TGTGCCAGCAGTTCCCCCGGACAGGGACAGAATGAGCAGTTCTTC
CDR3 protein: CASSSPGQGQNEQFF

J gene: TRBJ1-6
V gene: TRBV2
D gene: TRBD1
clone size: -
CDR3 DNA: TGTGCCAGCAGTGGTGGACAGGGCGATTCACCCCTCCACTTT
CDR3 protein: CASSGGQGDSPLHF

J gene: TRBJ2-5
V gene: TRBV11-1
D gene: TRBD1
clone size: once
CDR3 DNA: TGTGCCAGCAGCTTAGCGCTGGGCCACAGGGGGCCGCAAGAGACCCAGTACTTC
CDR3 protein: CASSLALGHRGPQETQYF

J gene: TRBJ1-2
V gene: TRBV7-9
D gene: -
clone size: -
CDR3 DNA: TGTGCCAGCAGCAAAGAGGGGGAGGGCTACACCTTC
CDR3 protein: CASSKEGEGYTF

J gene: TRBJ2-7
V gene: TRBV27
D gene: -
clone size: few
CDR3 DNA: TGTGCCAGCAGTTTATCCCCCTCGTACATCCCCTACGAGCAGTACTTC
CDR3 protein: CASSLSPSYIPYEQYF

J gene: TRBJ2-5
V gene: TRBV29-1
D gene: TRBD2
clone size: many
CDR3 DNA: TGCAGCGTTGAAGATGAGCGGGGGGGCCGAGAGACCCAGTACTTC
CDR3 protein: CSVEDERGGRETQYF

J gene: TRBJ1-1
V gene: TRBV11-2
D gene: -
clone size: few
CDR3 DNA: TGTGCCAGCAGCTTAATTTCAGCCCAGGCCGTGGATGCTTTCTTT
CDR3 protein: CASSLISAQAVDAFF

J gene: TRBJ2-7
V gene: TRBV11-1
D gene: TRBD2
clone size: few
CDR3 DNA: TGTGCCAGCAGCTTAGCCCCGGGACTAGCGGAGAGTACGGCGTTCATAGAGCAGTACTTC
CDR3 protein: CASSLAPGLAESTAFIEQYF

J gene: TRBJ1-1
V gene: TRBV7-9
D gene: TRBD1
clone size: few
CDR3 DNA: TGTGCCAGCAGCTTATTGGGAGGGGGCGTTTCGGACACTGAAGCTTTCTTT
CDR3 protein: CASSLLGGGVSDTEAFF

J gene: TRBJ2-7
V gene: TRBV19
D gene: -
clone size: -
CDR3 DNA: TGTGCCAGTAGTATCGCGGGGAACGAGCAGTACTTC
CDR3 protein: CASSIAGNEQYF

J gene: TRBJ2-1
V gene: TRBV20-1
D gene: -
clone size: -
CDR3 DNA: TGCAGTGCTCCCGGGACAGGGTTCTATAGCGGGAGCATATACAATGAGCAGTTCTTC
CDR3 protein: CSAPGTGFYSGSIYNEQFF

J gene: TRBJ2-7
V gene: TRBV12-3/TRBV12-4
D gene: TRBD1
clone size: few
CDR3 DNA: TGTGCCAGCAGTAGGGCCGGGACAGGAGATATATACGAGCAGTACTTC
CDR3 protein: CASSRAGTGDIYEQYF

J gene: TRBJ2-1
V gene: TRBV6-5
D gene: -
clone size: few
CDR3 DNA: TGTGCCAGCAGTTACGGGCTGACTACTTTTAACGGAGATGAGCAGTTCTTC
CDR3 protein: CASSYGLTTFNGDEQFF

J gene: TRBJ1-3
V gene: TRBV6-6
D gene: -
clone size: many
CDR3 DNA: TGTGCCAGCAGTCATGGAAACACCATATATTTT
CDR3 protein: CASSHGNTIYF

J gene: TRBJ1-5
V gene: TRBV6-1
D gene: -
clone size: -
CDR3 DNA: TGTGCCAGCAATGCCCGTTATAGCAATCAGCCCCAGCATTTT
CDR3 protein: CASNARYSNQPQHF

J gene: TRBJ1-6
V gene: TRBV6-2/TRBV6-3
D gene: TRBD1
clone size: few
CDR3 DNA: TGTGCCAGCAGGCCGGGACAGTTTAATTCACCCCTCCACTTT
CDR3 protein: CASRPGQFNSPLHF

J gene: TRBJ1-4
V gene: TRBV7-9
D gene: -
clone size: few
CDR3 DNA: TGTGCCAGCAGCTCCAGACAGTGGGGGGAAAAACTGTTTTTT
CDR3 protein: CASSSRQWGEKLFF

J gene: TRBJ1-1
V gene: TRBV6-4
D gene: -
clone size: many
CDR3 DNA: TGTGCCAGCAGCTCCTCTTCGAACACTGAAGCTTTCTTT
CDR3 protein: CASSSSSNTEAFF

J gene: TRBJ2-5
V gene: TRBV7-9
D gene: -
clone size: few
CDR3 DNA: TGTGCCAGCAGGGGTATCGGGGGTGGCGGTTTGGTGGAGACCCAGTACTTC
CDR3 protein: CASRGIGGGGLVETQYF

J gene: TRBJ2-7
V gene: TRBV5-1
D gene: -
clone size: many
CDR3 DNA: TGCGCCAGCAGCTTGTGGGTTGGGTACGAGCAGTACTTC
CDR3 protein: CASSLWVGYEQYF

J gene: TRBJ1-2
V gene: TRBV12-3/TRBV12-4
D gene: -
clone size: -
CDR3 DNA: TGTGCCAGCAGTTCACCGACAGTTAACTATGGCTACACCTTC
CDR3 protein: CASSSPTVNYGYTF

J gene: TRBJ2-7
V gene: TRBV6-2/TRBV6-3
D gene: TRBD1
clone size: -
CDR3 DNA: TGTGCCAGCAGACCACTCGGACAGGGGTCATACGAGCAGTACTTC
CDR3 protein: CASRPLGQGSYEQYF

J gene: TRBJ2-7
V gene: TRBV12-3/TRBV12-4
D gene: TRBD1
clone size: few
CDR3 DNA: TGTGCCAGCAGTTACGGGACAGGGTATTTAGACGAGCAGTACTTC
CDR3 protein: CASSYGTGYLDEQYF

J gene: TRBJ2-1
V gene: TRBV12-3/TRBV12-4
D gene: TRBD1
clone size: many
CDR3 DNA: TGTGCCAGCAGACCAGACAGGGCTGAGCAGTTCTTC
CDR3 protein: CASRPDRAEQFF

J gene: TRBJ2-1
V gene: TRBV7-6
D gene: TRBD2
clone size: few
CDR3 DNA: TGTGCCAGCAGCTTAGGACTAGCGGGAGGGGATCACTACAATGAGCAGTTCTTC
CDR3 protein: CASSLGLAGGDHYNEQFF

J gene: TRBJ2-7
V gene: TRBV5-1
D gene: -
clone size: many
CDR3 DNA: TGCGCCAGCAGCTTGGGGCAGAGCCCTAGCTCCTACGAGCAGTACTTC
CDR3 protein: CASSLGQSPSSYEQYF

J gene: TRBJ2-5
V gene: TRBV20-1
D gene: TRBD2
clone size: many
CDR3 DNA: TGCAGTGCTAGGGGACTAGAAGAGACCCAGTACTTC
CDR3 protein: CSARGLEETQYF

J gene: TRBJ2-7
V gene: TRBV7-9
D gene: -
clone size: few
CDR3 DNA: TGTGCCAGCACCAAAAGGTCCCCACAGGGCCGAGAATACGAGCAGTACTTC
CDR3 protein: CASTKRSPQGREYEQYF

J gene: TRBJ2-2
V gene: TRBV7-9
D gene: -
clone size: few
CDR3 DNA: TGTGCCAGCAGCCCCCCCCCGTCCACAGCGAACACCGGGGAGCTGTTTTTT
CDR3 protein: CASSPPPSTANTGELFF

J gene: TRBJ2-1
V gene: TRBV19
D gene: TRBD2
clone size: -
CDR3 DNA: TGTGCCAGTAGTATAGGTGGACTAGCGTACAATGAGCAGTTCTTC
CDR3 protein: CASSIGGLAYNEQFF

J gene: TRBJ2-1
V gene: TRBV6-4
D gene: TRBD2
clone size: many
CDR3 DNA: TGTGCCAGCAGTGAGCTAGCGGGGGAACACAATGAGCAGTTCTTC
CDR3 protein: CASSELAGEHNEQFF

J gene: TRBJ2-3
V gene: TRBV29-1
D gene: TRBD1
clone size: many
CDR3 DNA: TGCAGCGTTGAAGTCTCCGGGGACAGGTTCTTCCCAGATACGCAGTATTTT
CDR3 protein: CSVEVSGDRFFPDTQYF

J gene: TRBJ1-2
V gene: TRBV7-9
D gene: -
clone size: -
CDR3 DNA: TGTGCCAGCAGCTTAGTCAGCCCTTTAATTGGCTACACCTTC
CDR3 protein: CASSLVSPLIGYTF

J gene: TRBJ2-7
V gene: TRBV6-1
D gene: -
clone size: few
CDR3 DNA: TGTGCCAGCAGTGAAGAGGGCAGGCCGACCTACGAGCAGTACTTC
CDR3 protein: CASSEEGRPTYEQYF

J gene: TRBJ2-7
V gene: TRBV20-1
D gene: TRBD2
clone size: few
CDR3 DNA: TGCAGTGTGGAGACTAGCGGTTACGAGCAGTACTTC
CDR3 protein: CSVETSGYEQYF

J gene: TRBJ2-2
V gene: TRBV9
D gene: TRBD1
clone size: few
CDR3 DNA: TGTGCCAGCAGCGTAGGACAGGGGGCCACCGGGGAGCTGTTTTTT
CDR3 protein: CASSVGQGATGELFF

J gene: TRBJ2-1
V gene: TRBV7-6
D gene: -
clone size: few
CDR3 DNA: TGTGCCAGCAGCTTAGCAATAAGCGCCAATGAGCAGTTCTTC
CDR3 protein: CASSLAISANEQFF

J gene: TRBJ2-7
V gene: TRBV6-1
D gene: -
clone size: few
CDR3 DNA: TGTGCCAGCAGCTTGACCACTGGCGAGTCCCCCTACGAGCAGTACTTC
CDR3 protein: CASSLTTGESPYEQYF

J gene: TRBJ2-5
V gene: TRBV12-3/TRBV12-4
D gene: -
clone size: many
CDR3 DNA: TGTGCCAGCAGTTCAGGGAGGTCGGAGACCCAGTACTTC
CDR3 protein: CASSSGRSETQYF

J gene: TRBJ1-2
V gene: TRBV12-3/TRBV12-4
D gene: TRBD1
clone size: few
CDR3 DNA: TGTGCCAGCAGTCAAACAGGGGGAGGTTATGGCTACACCTTC
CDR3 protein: CASSQTGGGYGYTF

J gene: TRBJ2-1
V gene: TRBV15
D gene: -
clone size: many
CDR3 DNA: TGTGCCACCAGCAGAATGGACGAGGCCTACAATGAGCAGTTCTTC
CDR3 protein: CATSRMDEAYNEQFF